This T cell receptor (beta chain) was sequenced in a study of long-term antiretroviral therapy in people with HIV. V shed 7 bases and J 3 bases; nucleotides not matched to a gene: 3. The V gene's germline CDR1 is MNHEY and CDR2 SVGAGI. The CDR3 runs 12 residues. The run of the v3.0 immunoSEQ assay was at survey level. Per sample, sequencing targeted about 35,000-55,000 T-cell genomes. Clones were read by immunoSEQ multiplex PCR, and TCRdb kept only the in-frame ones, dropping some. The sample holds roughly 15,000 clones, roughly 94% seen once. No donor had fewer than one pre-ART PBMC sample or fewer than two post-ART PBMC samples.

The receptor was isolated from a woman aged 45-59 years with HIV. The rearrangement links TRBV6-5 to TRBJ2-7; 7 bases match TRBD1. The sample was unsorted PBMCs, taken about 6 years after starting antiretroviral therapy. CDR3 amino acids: CASKGANYEQYF. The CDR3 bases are TGTGCCAGCAAGGGGGCGAACTACGAGCAGTACTTC.